The T cell receptor (beta chain) described here comes from a study of shared clonotypes between healthy human individuals. Study overall: There were three CD4 naive, three CD4 memory, two CD8 naive and one CD8 memory plates per donor.

Trimming at V came to 8 bases and at J to 0 bases, leaving 7 bases not matched to a gene. This CDR3 spans 15 amino acids. Germline lookup yields CDR1 MDHEN and CDR2 SYDVKM. Every subset's genomic DNA went evenly onto several immunoSEQ plates. The data were produced by immunoSEQ multiplex PCR, yet TCRdb's version contains in-frame clones alone and is incomplete. The top ten clones hold approximately 1.5% of a sample with some 980,000 clones, 76% of them seen once. This clone occurred once. The chain links TRBV28 to TRBJ2-5; 9 bases are shared with TRBD2. Sequenced input: memory CD4+ T cells sorted from blood. Subset here: CD45RA-negative fraction. The TCR comes from a man between 18 and 35 years old in good health. The CDR3 bases are TGTGCCAGCGCCGATAGCGGGGGTTACCAAGAGACCCAGTACTTC. Translating gives CASADSGGYQETQYF.